The 23 T cell receptor beta chains listed next were all sequenced from one sample in a study of T cell repertoires in cytomegalovirus infection. TCRdb passed the reads through MiXCR, listing each CDR3 protein once. Of 250,000 to 300,000 distinct CDR3 sequences listed, more than 20% are singletons. Sequenced input: PBMCs. These receptors were collected from a human donor in good health (CMV status not recorded). Some clones in this sample may be carry-over from other donors' samples.

The V and J genes are TRBV7-2 and TRBJ1-6, with D perhaps matching TRBD1 (6 bases). The CDR3 loop spans 14 amino acids. The germline V gene encodes CDR1 SGHTA and CDR2 FQGNSA. The V end was cut by 5 bases, the J end by 4 bases, with 9 bases between. The CDR3 DNA follows: TGTGCCAGCAGCGGGACAAGATATAATTCACCCCTCCACTTT. This sequence encodes CASSGTRYNSPLHF.

This clonotype was recorded a few times. This rearrangement joins TRBV20-1 to TRBJ2-3; possibly TRBD2 for D (6 bases). CDR3 length: 14 residues. Germline CDR1 and CDR2: DFQATT and SNEGSKA (reference sequence). With 5 bases removed from V and 2 bases from J, the gap between germline ends came to 14 bases. The CDR3 protein is CSAARGLFTDTQYF. The CDR3 DNA is TGCAGTGCTGCGCGGGGTCTGTTCACAGATACGCAGTATTTT.

The chain carries TRBV20-1 and TRBJ2-3; 8 bases match TRBD2. The CDR3 is 15 amino acids. Germline V gene data show CDR1 as DFQATT and CDR2 as SNEGSKA (reference sequence). V shed 4 bases and J 5 bases; nucleotides not matched to a gene: 11. The CDR3 loop is CSATRGASKGDTQYF. The CDR3, as DNA: TGCAGTGCTACGCGGGGGGCCTCGAAGGGAGATACGCAGTATTTT.

This sequence joins TRBV20-1 and TRBJ2-7, with TRBD2 as a possible D gene (6 bases). Germline values: CDR1 DFQATT, CDR2 SNEGSKA (reference sequence). This CDR3 comprises 11 residues. Trimming took off 5 bases at V and 11 bases at J, with 16 bases between the two ends. The CDR3 loop reads CSAPDLGTEYF. The CDR3 DNA is TGCAGTGCTCCCGACCTGGGGACTGAGTACTTC.

This clonotype was seen repeatedly, ten times or more. The chain joins TRBV7-2 to TRBJ1-5; D is possibly TRBD1 (6 bases). Trimming removed 4 bases at V and 0 bases at J, with 10 bases between. Germline V gene sequence: CDR1 SGHTA, CDR2 FQGNSA. This CDR3 is built from 15 residues. CDR3 loop: CASSSWTDSNQPQHF. The CDR3 DNA is TGTGCCAGCAGCTCGTGGACAGATAGCAATCAGCCCCAGCATTTT.

The genes are TRBV24-1 and TRBJ2-6; no clear D. V lost 0 bases, J lost 4 bases, and 6 bases lay in between. The CDR3 sequence is 15 residues long. CDR1 and CDR2 from the germline V gene are KGHDR and SFDVKD. The DNA of the CDR3 is TGTGCCACCAGTGATTTGGATGGCGGGGCCAACGTCCTGACTTTC. Encoded protein: CATSDLDGGANVLTF.

This clonotype was observed at least ten times. The chain couples TRBV7-2 to TRBJ1-3; 8 bases line up with TRBD1. The germline gives CDR1 SGHTA, CDR2 FQGNSA. Trimming at V came to 6 bases and at J to 8 bases, leaving 6 bases not matched to a gene. The CDR3 is 13 amino acids. For the CDR3, the DNA is TGTGCCAGCAGTCGGGACAGGTCGGACACCATATATTTT. Translation gives CASSRDRSDTIYF. Complete variable domain (other parts from reference TRBV7-2 and TRBJ1-3): GAGVSQSPSNKVTEKGKDVELRCDPISGHTALYWYRQSLGQGLEFLIYFQGNSAPDKSGLPSDRFSAERTGGSVSTLTIQRTQQEDSAVYLCASSRDRSDTIYFGEGSWLTVV.

This clonotype turned up a few times. The rearrangement links TRBV19 to TRBJ2-1, with 9 bases fitting TRBD1. CDR3 length: 15 amino acids. Germline loops: CDR1 LNHDA, CDR2 SQIVND (reference sequence). The trim removed 3 bases at V and 5 bases at J, leaving 5 bases unmatched. As DNA, the CDR3 is TGTGCCAGTAGTATCGACCGGACAGGGGACAATGAGCAGTTCTTC. This sequence encodes CASSIDRTGDNEQFF. Full variable domain (outside the CDR3, taken from reference TRBV19 and TRBJ2-1): DGGITQSPKYLFRKEGQNVTLSCEQNLNHDAMYWYRQDPGQGLRLIYYSQIVNDFQKGDIAEGYSVSREKKESFPLTVTSAQKNPTAFYLCASSIDRTGDNEQFFGPGTRLTVL.

The rearrangement links TRBV7-3 to TRBJ1-5; D remains ambiguous. Germline V gene lookup returns CDR1 SGHTA and CDR2 FQGTGA. V was pared by 5 bases and J by 3 bases, with 8 bases between. This CDR3 is built from 13 residues. CDR3 region: CASSADVNQPQHF. The CDR3 DNA reads TGTGCCAGCAGCGCCGACGTCAATCAGCCCCAGCATTTT. Full variable domain (remainder filled in from reference TRBV7-3 and TRBJ1-5): GAGVSQTPSNKVTEKGKYVELRCDPISGHTALYWYRQSLGQGPEFLIYFQGTGAADDSGLPNDRFFAVRPEGSVSTLKIQRTERGDSAVYLCASSADVNQPQHFGDGTRLSIL.

The V and J genes are TRBV25-1 and TRBJ2-5, with no clear D. The CDR3 extends over 13 amino acids. The V gene lost 4 bases and the J gene lost 1 base, with 7 bases spanning the gap. Germline CDR1 MGHDK, CDR2 SYGVNS. The CDR3 region is CASSAAGQETQYF. Here the CDR3 DNA reads TGTGCCAGCAGTGCGGCCGGCCAAGAGACCCAGTACTTC.

CDR3 bases: TGTGCCAGCAGCTTAGGACCTAACAGGGGGCATCAGCCCCAGCATTTT. It specifies CASSLGPNRGHQPQHF. The V call is TRBV7-4, the J call TRBJ1-5, with 9 bases identical to TRBD1. Germline trimming cut 1 base from V and 5 bases from J; bases unmatched to any gene: 6. Germline V gene data show CDR1 as SGHVT and CDR2 as SQSDAQ. The CDR3 length is 16 residues. Complete variable domain (other parts from reference TRBV7-4 and TRBJ1-5): GAGVSQSPRYKVAKRGRDVALRCDSISGHVTLYWYRQTLGQGSEVLTYSQSDAQRDKSGRPSGRFSAERPERSVSTLKIQRTEQGDSAVYLCASSLGPNRGHQPQHFGDGTRLSIL.

The table lists this clonotype with a few counts. At one end the junction does not follow the germline gene, possibly because of a read error. In nucleotides, the CDR3 is TGTGCCAGCAGGAGGGAGCTGCTCTTC. This gives the protein CASRRELLF. The rearrangement joins TRBV7-9 to TRBJ2-1, with D possibly matching TRBD2 (5 bases). This CDR3 has 9 amino acids. Looked up from germline, CDR1 is SEHNR and CDR2 is FQNEAQ (reference sequence). The entire variable domain, with the rest obtained from reference TRBV7-9 and TRBJ2-1, is as follows: DTGVSQNPRHKITKRGQNVTFRCDPISEHNRLYWYRQTLGQGPEFLTYFQNEAQLEKSRLLSDRFSAERPKGSFSTLEIQRTEQGDSAMYLCASRRELLFGPGTRLTVL.

The gene calls are TRBV5-6 and TRBJ2-3, with 7 nucleotides matching TRBD1. This CDR3 has 13 amino acids. CDR1 is SGHDT and CDR2 is YYEEEE in the germline V gene. After removal of 3 bases from V and 7 bases from J, the junction contained 5 bases not matched to a gene. This CDR3 reads CASSYTGENTQYF. The CDR3 DNA reads TGTGCCAGCAGCTATACAGGGGAGAATACGCAGTATTTT.

The chain is built from TRBV28 and TRBJ2-4; the D gene is possibly TRBD2 (5 bases). CDR1 and CDR2 from the germline V gene are MDHEN and SYDVKM. The V gene lost 6 bases and the J gene lost 0 bases, with 6 bases spanning the gap. The CDR3 contains 13 residues. Here the CDR3 reads CASRGAAKNIQYF. The CDR3 DNA reads TGTGCCAGCAGGGGAGCAGCCAAAAACATTCAGTACTTC.

This rearrangement joins TRBV6-2 or TRBV6-3 to TRBJ2-7, with D unclear. The germline V and J ends were trimmed by 0 bases and 1 base, with 13 bases remaining between them. The CDR3 runs to 16 residues. Germline V gene sequence: CDR1 MNHEY, CDR2 SVGEGT. CDR3 loop: CASSYSKGFPSYEQYF. The CDR3 coding sequence is TGTGCCAGCAGTTACTCGAAGGGTTTCCCATCCTACGAGCAGTACTTC.

The chain is built from TRBV7-8 and TRBJ2-3, with 9 bases matching TRBD2. V shed 6 bases, J shed 5 bases, and the junction held 12 bases outside the gene matches. Germline lookup yields CDR1 SGHVS and CDR2 FQNEAQ. There are 16 residues in the CDR3. CDR3 coding DNA: TGTGCCAGCAGTAGGAGGGCGGGAGGGAATGGAGATACGCAGTATTTT. This gives the protein CASSRRAGGNGDTQYF.

V and J are TRBV11-2 and TRBJ2-7; D possibly corresponds to TRBD1 (8 bases). The CDR3 runs 14 residues. Germline V gene lookup returns CDR1 SGHAT and CDR2 FQNNGV. V was cut by 4 bases and J by 6 bases, with 16 bases left in between. The CDR3 spells CASSWNRGGSEQYF. CDR3 nucleotides: TGTGCCAGCAGCTGGAACAGGGGGGGATCCGAGCAGTACTTC. Looking up the rest from reference TRBV11-2 and TRBJ2-7 gives the full variable domain: EAGVAQSPRYKIIEKRQSVAFWCNPISGHATLYWYQQILGQGPKLLIQFQNNGVVDDSQLPKDRFSAERLKGVDSTLKIQPAKLEDSAVYLCASSWNRGGSEQYFGPGTRLTVT.

This chain connects TRBV7-4 to TRBJ2-3; maybe TRBD2 (5 bases). This CDR3 has 16 amino acids. Trimming cost V 1 base and J 3 bases, with 14 bases left between them. In germline, CDR1 is SGHVT, CDR2 SQSDAQ. The CDR3 bases are TGTGCCAGCAGCTTAGTGTCAGCGGCCATGACAGATACGCAGTATTTT. Translation gives CASSLVSAAMTDTQYF.

About this clonotype itself: Likely a read error: the CDR3 ends without its conserved phenylalanine or tryptophan. It is unclear where the CDR3 begins or ends on the DNA, so no DNA is shown, and the CDR3 is as TCRdb lists it. The rearrangement links TRBV11-3 to TRBJ2-1; the table's TRBD2 call for D was not verified on the DNA. The CDR3 sequence runs 11 residues, both termini included. Germline CDR1 is SGHNT and CDR2 is YENEEA. This CDR3 is CASSLEGLANI.

The chain has TRBV18 and TRBJ2-5; D call uncertain. There are 13 residues in the CDR3. CDR1 and CDR2 (germline): KGHSH, LQKENI. Trimming left V 6 bases short and J 3 bases short, with 11 bases between. The CDR3 loop is CASSASREETQYF. The CDR3 DNA is TGTGCCAGCTCCGCGTCTAGGGAAGAGACCCAGTACTTC.

The J gene is TRBJ2-1, the V gene TRBV7-3; 11 bases fit TRBD2. The CDR3 has 15 residues. CDR1 and CDR2 (germline): SGHTA, FQGTGA. Losses at the gene ends were 5 bases for V and 4 bases for J; bases not matched to a gene: 4. CDR3 in amino acids: CASSQRLAGYNEQFF. Here the CDR3 DNA reads TGTGCCAGCAGCCAGAGACTAGCGGGGTACAATGAGCAGTTCTTC.

The sample holds one count of this clonotype. This chain connects TRBV5-1 to TRBJ2-7; 7 bases are a match to TRBD1. Germline V CDR1 and CDR2: SGHRS, YFSETQ. The V gene end was trimmed by 4 bases and the J gene end by 3 bases; junction bases not matched to a gene: 7. CDR3 length: 14 residues. CDR3 nucleotides: TGCGCCAGCAGCCCCGGACAGGTTGGCTACGAGCAGTACTTC. Amino acids: CASSPGQVGYEQYF.

The rearrangement joins TRBV7-9 to TRBJ2-1; 8 bases map to TRBD2. The CDR3 length is 15 residues. The germline V gene has CDR1 SEHNR and CDR2 FQNEAQ (reference sequence). The J segment lost 4 bases and the V segment lost 5 bases, leaving 7 bases of the junction unmatched. Here the CDR3 reads CASSAGLVVYNEQFF. CDR3 nucleotide sequence: TGTGCCAGCAGCGCGGGACTAGTCGTTTACAATGAGCAGTTCTTC. The variable domain in full, with the rest retrieved from reference TRBV7-9 and TRBJ2-1, is DTGVSQNPRHKITKRGQNVTFRCDPISEHNRLYWYRQTLGQGPEFLTYFQNEAQLEKSRLLSDRFSAERPKGSFSTLEIQRTEQGDSAMYLCASSAGLVVYNEQFFGPGTRLTVL.